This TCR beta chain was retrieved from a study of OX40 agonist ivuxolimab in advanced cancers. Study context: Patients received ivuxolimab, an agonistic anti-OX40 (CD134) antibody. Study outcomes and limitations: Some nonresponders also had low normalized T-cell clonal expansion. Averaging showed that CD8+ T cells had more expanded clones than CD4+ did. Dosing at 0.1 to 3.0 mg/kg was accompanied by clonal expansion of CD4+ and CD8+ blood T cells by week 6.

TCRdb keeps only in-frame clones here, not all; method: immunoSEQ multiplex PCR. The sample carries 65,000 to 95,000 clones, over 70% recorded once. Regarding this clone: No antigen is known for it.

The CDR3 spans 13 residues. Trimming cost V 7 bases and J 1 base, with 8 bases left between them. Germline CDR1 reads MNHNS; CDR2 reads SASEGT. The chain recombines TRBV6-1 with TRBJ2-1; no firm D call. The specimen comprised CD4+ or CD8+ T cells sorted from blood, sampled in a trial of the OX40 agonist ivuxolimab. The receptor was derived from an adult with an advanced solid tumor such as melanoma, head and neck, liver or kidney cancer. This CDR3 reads CASTGRSYNEQFF. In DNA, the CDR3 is TGTGCCAGCACTGGTAGGTCCTACAATGAGCAGTTCTTC.